These T cell receptor beta chains were read from a single sample in a study of blood T cell repertoires in COVID-19. The protocol was immunoSEQ multiplex PCR, while the TCRdb copy is restricted to in-frame clones and leaves out a portion. This sample has over 250,000 clones; around three quarters occur once, and the top ten carry 3% to 3.5%. Sequenced material: peripheral blood. The receptors here all came from an elderly woman with acute or convalescent COVID-19. The CDR3 runs from the conserved cysteine through the conserved F or W. The D gene is left open where the match is weak. Size is stated for part of the rows, as once, few or many counts, or as a class when the clone is expanded.

>TRBV15|TRBJ2-1|once|18|NA
TGTGCCACCAGCAGAGATCGGGCAGGTCAGGACTTTCGCAATGAGCAGTTCTTC
CATSRDRAGQDFRNEQFF
>TRBV11-2|TRBJ2-1|NA|16|NA
TGTGCCAGCAGCCTGAACTCCTTCGCGGTGTTCCATGAGCAGTTCTTC
CASSLNSFAVFHEQFF
>TRBV13|TRBJ2-7|once|12|NA
TGTGCCAGCAGCTTAGAACAAACCGAGCAGTACTTC
CASSLEQTEQYF
>TRBV6-5|TRBJ2-2|once|15|TRBD1
TGTGCCAGCAGAGGACAGGGCGGCGACACCGGGGAGCTGTTTTTT
CASRGQGGDTGELFF
>TRBV2|TRBJ1-2|NA|14|TRBD1
TGTGCCAGCAGCAGGACAGGGGGTAACTATGGCTACACCTTC
CASSRTGGNYGYTF
>TRBV29-1|TRBJ2-7|NA|12|NA
TGCAGCGTTGAAGGCCGAGGCTACGAGCAGTACTTC
CSVEGRGYEQYF
>TRBV19|TRBJ1-2|NA|17|TRBD1
TGTGCCAGTAGTGGACGGGACAGGGGGCAATCTAACTATGGCTACACCTTC
CASSGRDRGQSNYGYTF
>TRBV3-1/TRBV3-2|TRBJ2-7|once|13|TRBD1
TGTGCCAGCAGCCACGGGACAGGGGGCGAGCAGTACTTC
CASSHGTGGEQYF
>TRBV3-1/TRBV3-2|TRBJ1-2|once|14|TRBD1
TGTGCCAGCAGTCCACAGGGGGGGGACTATGGCTACACCTTC
CASSPQGGDYGYTF
>TRBV6-2/TRBV6-3|TRBJ1-3|NA|14|NA
TGTGCCAGCAGTTACATCTCCTCTGGAAACACCATATATTTT
CASSYISSGNTIYF
>TRBV10-3|TRBJ2-5|NA|16|TRBD1
TGTGCCATCAGTGAGTCGACCGGGACAGGGCAAGAGACCCAGTACTTC
CAISESTGTGQETQYF